The source of this T cell receptor beta chain is a study of T cell responses to AZD1222 COVID-19 vaccine. Profiled with immunoSEQ multiplex PCR; TCRdb holds only in-frame clones, not every one. The sample contains fewer than 85,000 clones, approximately 90% of which appear only once. Findings and caveats of the study: Two AZD1222 administrations were followed by greater Spike-specific TCR breadth and depth. The donors showed a predominance of white British ancestry and of females, with possible underestimation of clonal diversity.

Concerning this clone itself: Its antigen is undetermined.

The clonotype comes from an adult who received the AZD1222 COVID-19 vaccine. This material consisted of peripheral blood, taken 28 days after the second AZD1222 dose.

The CDR3 DNA follows: TGTGCCAGCAGCTTCGGGACAGGGGTGGGACAAGTCTATGGCTACACCTTC. This sequence encodes CASSFGTGVGQVYGYTF. The rearrangement links TRBV7-9 to TRBJ1-2, with 10 bases lining up with TRBD1. The CDR3 is made up of 17 amino acids. CDR1 SEHNR and CDR2 FQNEAQ come from the germline V gene (reference sequence). V trimming: 3 bases; J trimming: 4 bases; junction bases outside the gene matches: 11.